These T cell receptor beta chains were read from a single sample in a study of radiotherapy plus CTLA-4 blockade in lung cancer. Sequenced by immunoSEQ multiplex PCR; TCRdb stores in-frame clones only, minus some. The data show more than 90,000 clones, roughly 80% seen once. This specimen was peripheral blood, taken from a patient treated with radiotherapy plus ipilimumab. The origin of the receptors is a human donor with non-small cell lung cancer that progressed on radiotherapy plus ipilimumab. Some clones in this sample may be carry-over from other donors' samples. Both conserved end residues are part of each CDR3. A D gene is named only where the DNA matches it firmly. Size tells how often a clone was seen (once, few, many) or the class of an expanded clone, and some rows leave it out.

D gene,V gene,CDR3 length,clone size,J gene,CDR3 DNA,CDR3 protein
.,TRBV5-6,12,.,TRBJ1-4,TGTGCCAGCAGCTTGCCTAATGAAAAACTGTTTTTT,CASSLPNEKLFF
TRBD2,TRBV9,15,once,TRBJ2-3,TGTGCCAGCAGCGTACCAGCGGGGGGGACAGATACGCAGTATTTT,CASSVPAGGTDTQYF
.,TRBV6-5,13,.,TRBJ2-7,TGTGCCAGCAGTTACGACCGTAACTACGAGCAGTACTTC,CASSYDRNYEQYF
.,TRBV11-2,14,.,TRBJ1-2,TGTGCCAGCAGCCTCATCCAGGGGTCTTATGGCTACACCTTC,CASSLIQGSYGYTF
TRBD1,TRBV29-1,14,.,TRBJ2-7,TGCAGCGTCACGGGACAGGGGTCATCCTACGAGCAGTACTTC,CSVTGQGSSYEQYF
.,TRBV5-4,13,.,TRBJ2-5,TGTGCCAGCAGCTTGGACAGCCAAGAGACCCAGTACTTC,CASSLDSQETQYF
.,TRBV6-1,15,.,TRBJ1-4,TGTGCCAGCAGTAAAAACAGGGATTTAGGCGAAAAACTGTTTTTT,CASSKNRDLGEKLFF
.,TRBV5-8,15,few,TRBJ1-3,TGTGCCAGCAGCTTAGGGCAGGGATATGGAAACACCATATATTTT,CASSLGQGYGNTIYF
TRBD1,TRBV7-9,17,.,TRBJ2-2,TGTGCCAGCAGCTTAGCCGGGACAGGGGGGATCGGCGGGGAGCTGTTTTTT,CASSLAGTGGIGGELFF
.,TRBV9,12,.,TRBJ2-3,TGTGCCAGCAGCGTCAGTGAAGATACGCAGTATTTT,CASSVSEDTQYF
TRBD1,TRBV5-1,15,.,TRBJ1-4,TGCGCCAGCAGCTTGTCGGGACAGGGGTATGAAAAACTGTTTTTT,CASSLSGQGYEKLFF
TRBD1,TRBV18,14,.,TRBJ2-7,TGTGCCAGCTCACCATTGGGACAGGGCGACGAGCAGTACTTC,CASSPLGQGDEQYF
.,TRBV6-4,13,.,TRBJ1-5,TGTGCCAGCATTCGACCTAGCAATCAGCCCCAGCATTTT,CASIRPSNQPQHF
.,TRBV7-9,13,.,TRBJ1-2,TGTGCCAGCAGCACCCGACTGAACTATGGCTACACCTTC,CASSTRLNYGYTF
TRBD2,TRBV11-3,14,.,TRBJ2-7,TGTGCCAGCAGCTTAGAAGTATATCGGGCGGGGGGAAGGTTC,CASSLEVYRAGGRF
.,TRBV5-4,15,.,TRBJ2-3,TGTGCCAGCAGCTTGTATCTACGCTCAACAGATACGCAGTATTTT,CASSLYLRSTDTQYF
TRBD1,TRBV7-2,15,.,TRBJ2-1,TGTGCCAGCAGCTTCGCCGGGACAGGGACTAATGAGCAGTTCTTC,CASSFAGTGTNEQFF
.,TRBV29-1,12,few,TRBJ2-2,TGCAGCGGGACCCCTGGGTCCGGGGAGCTGTTTTTT,CSGTPGSGELFF
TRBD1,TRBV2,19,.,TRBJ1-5,TGTGCCAGCAGTCCCGCGGGGGCCGGGGGACAGGGAGGCAATCAGCCCCAGCATTTT,CASSPAGAGGQGGNQPQHF
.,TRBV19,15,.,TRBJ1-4,TGTGCCAGTAGGGAGGGAACAGCAACTAATGAAAAACTGTTTTTT,CASREGTATNEKLFF
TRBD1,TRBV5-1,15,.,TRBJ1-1,TGCGCCAGCAGCTTGGGTCCGGCAGGGGGAACTGAAGCTTTCTTT,CASSLGPAGGTEAFF
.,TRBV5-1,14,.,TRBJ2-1,TGCGCCAGCAGCTTGGTCTCGGGGAACTATGAGCAGTTCTTC,CASSLVSGNYEQFF
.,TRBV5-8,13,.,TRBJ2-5,TGTGCCAGCAGCCTCTCCTATGGGGAGACCCAGTACTTC,CASSLSYGETQYF
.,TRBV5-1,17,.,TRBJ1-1,TGCGCCAGCAGCTTGAATGTGCAGGGAGAGGGAGTTGCTGAAGCTTTCTTT,CASSLNVQGEGVAEAFF
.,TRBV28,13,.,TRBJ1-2,TGTGCCAGCAGTTTAGGCCAGTTCTATGGCTACACCTTC,CASSLGQFYGYTF
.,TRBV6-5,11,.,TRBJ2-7,TGTGCCAGCGGGGGAACCTACGAGCAGTACTTC,CASGGTYEQYF
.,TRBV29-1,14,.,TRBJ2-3,TGCAGCGTTGCGTATCAGGGGCCCACAGATACGCAGTATTTT,CSVAYQGPTDTQYF
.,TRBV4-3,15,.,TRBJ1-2,TGCGCCAGCAGCCAAGTGTGGGACCAGGTCCATGGCTACACCTTC,CASSQVWDQVHGYTF
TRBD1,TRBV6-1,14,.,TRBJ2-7,TGTGCCAGCAGCCGAGGGACAGCACGACCCTTTTCCCCCTTC,CASSRGTARPFSPF
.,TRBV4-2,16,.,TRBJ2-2,TGTGCCAGCAGCCCCCTGGGGGGCGGGGGCACCGGGGAGCTGTTTTTT,CASSPLGGGGTGELFF
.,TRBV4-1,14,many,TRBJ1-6,TGCGCCAGCAGTTCTGCGGGTGGAGGTTCACCCCTCCACTTT,CASSSAGGGSPLHF
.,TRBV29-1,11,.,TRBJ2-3,TGCAGCGTTGTCAGGGGCGATACGCAGTATTTT,CSVVRGDTQYF
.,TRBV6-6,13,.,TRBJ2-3,TGTGCCAGCAGTTACCGACTAACAGATACGCAGTATTTT,CASSYRLTDTQYF
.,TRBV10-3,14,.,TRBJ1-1,TGTGCCATCAGTGAGTCTAAGGTTACGGCTGAAGCTTTCTTT,CAISESKVTAEAFF
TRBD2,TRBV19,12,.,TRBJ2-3,TGTGCCAGTCGGGGGGGCACCGATACGCAGTATTTT,CASRGGTDTQYF
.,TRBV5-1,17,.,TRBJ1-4,TGCGCCAGCAGCTCAGGGAAGGAGGCATGGACTAATGAAAAACTGTTTTTT,CASSSGKEAWTNEKLFF
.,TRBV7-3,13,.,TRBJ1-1,TGTGCCAGCAGCTTAAACAAGGGACATCCAGCTTTCTTT,CASSLNKGHPAFF
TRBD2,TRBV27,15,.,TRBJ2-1,TGTGCCAGCAGTAAACCGGGACTAGTCGCCAATGAGCAGTTCTTC,CASSKPGLVANEQFF
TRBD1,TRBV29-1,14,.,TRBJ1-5,TGCAGCGTGGCGGACAGGGGGTGGAATCAGCCCCAGCATTTT,CSVADRGWNQPQHF
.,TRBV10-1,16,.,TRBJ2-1,TGCGCCGCTCACCGGGGGGCGGGACACCCGATCGATGAGCAGTTCTTC,CAAHRGAGHPIDEQFF